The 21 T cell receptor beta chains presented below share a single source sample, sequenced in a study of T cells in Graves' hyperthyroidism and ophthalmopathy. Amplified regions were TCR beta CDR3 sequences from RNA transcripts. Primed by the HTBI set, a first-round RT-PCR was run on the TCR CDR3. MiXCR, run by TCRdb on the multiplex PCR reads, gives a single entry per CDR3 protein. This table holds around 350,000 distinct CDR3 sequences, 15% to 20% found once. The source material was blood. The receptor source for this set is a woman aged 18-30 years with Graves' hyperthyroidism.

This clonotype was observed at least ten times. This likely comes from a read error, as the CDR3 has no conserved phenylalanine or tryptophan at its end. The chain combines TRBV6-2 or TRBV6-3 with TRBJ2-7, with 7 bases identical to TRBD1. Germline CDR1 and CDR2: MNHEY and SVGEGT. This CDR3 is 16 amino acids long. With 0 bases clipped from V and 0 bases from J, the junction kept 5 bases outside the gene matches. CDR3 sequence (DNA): TGTGCCAGCAGTTACTCGAACAGGGGAAGCTCCTACGAGCAGTACTCC. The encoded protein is CASSYSNRGSSYEQYS.

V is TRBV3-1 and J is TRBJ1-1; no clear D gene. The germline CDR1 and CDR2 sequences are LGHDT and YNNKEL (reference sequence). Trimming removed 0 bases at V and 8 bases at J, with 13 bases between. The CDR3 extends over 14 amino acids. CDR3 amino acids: CASSQDSGRVEAFF. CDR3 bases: TGTGCCAGCAGCCAAGACAGCGGGCGGGTAGAAGCTTTCTTT.

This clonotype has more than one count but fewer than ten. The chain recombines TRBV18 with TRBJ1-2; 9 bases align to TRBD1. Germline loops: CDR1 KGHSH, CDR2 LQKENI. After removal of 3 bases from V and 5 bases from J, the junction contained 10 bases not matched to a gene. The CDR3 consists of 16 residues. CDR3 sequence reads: CASSPGQGMGVYGYTF. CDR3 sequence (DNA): TGTGCCAGCTCACCCGGACAGGGGATGGGTGTGTATGGCTACACCTTC.

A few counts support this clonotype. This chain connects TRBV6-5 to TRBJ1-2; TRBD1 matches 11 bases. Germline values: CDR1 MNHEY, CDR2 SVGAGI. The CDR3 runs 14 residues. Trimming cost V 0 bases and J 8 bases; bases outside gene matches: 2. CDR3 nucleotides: TGTGCCAGCAGTTACTCCGGGACAGGGGGAGGCTACACCTTC. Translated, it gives CASSYSGTGGGYTF.

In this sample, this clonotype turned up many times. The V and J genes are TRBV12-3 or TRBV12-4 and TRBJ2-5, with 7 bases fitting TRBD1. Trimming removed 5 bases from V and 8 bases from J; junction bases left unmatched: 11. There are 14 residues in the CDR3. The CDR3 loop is CASSPGQSSGTQYF. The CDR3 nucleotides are TGTGCCAGCAGTCCGGGACAGTCCTCCGGAACCCAGTACTTC.

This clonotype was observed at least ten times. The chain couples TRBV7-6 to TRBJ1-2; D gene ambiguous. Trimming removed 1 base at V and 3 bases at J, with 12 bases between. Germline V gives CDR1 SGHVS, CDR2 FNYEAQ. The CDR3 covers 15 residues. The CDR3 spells CASSLEVVPDYGYTF. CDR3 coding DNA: TGTGCCAGCAGCTTAGAAGTGGTCCCAGACTATGGCTACACCTTC.

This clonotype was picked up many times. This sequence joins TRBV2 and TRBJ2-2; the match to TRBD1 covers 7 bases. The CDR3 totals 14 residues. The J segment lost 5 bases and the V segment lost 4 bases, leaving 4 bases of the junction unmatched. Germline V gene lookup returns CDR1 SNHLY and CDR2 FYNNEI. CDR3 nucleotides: TGTGCCAGCAGTGGCGCGACAGGGACCGGGGAGCTGTTTTTT. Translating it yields CASSGATGTGELFF.

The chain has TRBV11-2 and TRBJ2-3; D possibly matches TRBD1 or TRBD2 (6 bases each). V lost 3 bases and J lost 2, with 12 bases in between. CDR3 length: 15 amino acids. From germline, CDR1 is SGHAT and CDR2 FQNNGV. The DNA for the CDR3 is TGTGCCAGCAGCTTGAGAGGGGGGCACACAGATACGCAGTATTTT. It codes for CASSLRGGHTDTQYF.

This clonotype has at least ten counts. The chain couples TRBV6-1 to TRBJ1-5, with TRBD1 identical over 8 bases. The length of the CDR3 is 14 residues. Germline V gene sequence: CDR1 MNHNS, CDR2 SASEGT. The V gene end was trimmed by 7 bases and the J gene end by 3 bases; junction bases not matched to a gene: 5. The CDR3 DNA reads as TGTGCCAGCAACTCAGGGGGCTACAATCAGCCCCAGCATTTT. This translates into CASNSGGYNQPQHF.

The CDR3 loop reads CASSPLIWGSSYEQYF. The CDR3 bases are TGCGCCAGCAGCCCCCTGATATGGGGGAGCTCCTACGAGCAGTACTTC. The genes are TRBV4-1 and TRBJ2-7; TRBD1 or TRBD2 may be the D gene (5 bases each). Trimming cost V 4 bases and J 0 bases, with 16 bases left between them. Germline CDR1 is MGHRA and CDR2 is YSYEKL. This CDR3 is 16 amino acids long.

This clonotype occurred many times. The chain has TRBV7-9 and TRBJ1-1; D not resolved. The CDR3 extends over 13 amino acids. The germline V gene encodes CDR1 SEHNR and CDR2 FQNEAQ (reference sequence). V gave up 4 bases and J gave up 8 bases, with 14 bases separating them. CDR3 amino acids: CASSWVRNPEAFF. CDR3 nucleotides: TGTGCCAGCAGCTGGGTGCGTAACCCCGAAGCTTTCTTT.

The CDR3 loop reads CATSRAGELFF. DNA of the CDR3: TGTGCCACCTCGCGGGCCGGGGAGCTGTTTTTT. V is TRBV6-2 or TRBV6-3 and J is TRBJ2-2, with D tentatively TRBD2 (5 bases). Trimming removed 10 bases at V and 6 bases at J, with 9 bases between. Per germline, CDR1 MNHEY and CDR2 SVGEGT. The CDR3 is 11 amino acids.

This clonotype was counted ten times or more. The CDR3 nucleotides read TGTGCCAGCAGTTCCCACAGGGTCTTGGGCTACACCTTC. It codes for CASSSHRVLGYTF. J is TRBJ1-2 and V is TRBV12-3 or TRBV12-4; D might be TRBD1 (6 bases). The CDR3 sequence is 13 residues long. The ends were cut back, 4 bases at V and 8 bases at J, with 14 bases in the middle.

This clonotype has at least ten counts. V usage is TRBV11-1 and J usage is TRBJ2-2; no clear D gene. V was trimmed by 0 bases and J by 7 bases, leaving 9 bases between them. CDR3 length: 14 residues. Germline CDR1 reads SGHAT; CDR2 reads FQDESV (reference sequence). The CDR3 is CASSLALRFGELFF. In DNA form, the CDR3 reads TGTGCCAGCAGCTTAGCGCTGCGGTTCGGGGAGCTGTTTTTT.

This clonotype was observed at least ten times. Written as DNA, the CDR3 is TGTGCCAGCAGTTCGGGACTCTACGAGCAGTACTTC. It translates to CASSSGLYEQYF. The chain joins TRBV27 to TRBJ2-7, with D perhaps matching TRBD2 (6 bases). The V gene lost 4 bases and the J gene lost 3 bases, with 7 bases spanning the gap. This CDR3 region has 12 residues. Germline values: CDR1 MNHEY, CDR2 SMNVEV (reference sequence).

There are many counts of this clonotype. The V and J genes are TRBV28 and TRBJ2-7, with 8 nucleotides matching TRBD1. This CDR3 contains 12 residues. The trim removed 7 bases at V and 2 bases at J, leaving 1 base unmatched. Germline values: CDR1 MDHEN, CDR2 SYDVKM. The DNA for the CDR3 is TGTGCCAGCACCAGGGGGCCCTACGAGCAGTACTTC. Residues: CASTRGPYEQYF. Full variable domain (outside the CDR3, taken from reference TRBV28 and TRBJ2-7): DVKVTQSSRYLVKRTGEKVFLECVQDMDHENMFWYRQDPGLGLRLIYFSYDVKMKEKGDIPEGYSVSREKKERFSLILESASTNQTSMYLCASTRGPYEQYFGPGTRLTVT.

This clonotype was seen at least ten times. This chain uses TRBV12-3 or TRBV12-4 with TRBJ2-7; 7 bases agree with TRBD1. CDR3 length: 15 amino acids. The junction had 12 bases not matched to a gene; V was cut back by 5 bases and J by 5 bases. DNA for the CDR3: TGTGCCAGCAGTCCCCGGACAGGCTCGGCGGACGAGCAGTACTTC. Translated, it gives CASSPRTGSADEQYF.

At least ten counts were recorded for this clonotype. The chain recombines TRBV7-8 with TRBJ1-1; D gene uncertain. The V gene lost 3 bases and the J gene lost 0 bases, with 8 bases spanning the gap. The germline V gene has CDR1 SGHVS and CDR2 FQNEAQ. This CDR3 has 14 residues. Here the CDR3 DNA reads TGTGCCAGCAGCTTGGGGAACTTGAACACTGAAGCTTTCTTT. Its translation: CASSLGNLNTEAFF.

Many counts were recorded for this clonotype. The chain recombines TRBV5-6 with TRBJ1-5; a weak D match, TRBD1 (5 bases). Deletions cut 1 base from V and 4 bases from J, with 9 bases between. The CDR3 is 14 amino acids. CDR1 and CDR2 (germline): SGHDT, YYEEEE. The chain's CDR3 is CASSLRGTNQPQHF. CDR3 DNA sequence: TGTGCCAGCAGCTTGAGGGGCACAAATCAGCCCCAGCATTTT.

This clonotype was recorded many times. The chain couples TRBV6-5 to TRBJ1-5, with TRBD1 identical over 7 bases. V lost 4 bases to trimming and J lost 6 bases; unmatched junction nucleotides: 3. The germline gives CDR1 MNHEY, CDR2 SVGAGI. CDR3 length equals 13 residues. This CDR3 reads CASSLTGSQPQHF. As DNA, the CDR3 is TGTGCCAGCAGTTTGACAGGGTCTCAGCCCCAGCATTTT.

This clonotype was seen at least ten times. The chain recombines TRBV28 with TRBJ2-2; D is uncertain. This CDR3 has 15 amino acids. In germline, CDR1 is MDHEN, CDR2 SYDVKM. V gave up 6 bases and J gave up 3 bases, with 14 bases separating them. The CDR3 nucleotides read TGTGCCAGCAGCCAGGCAAGCCGGGACACCGGGGAGCTGTTTTTT. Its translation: CASSQASRDTGELFF.